The clone carrying this T cell receptor beta chain was observed at least ten times. Antigen specificity is unknown. A single record per CDR3 protein comes from TCRdb applying MiXCR to the 5' RACE reads. The sample consists of about 130,000 distinct CDR3 sequences, around 15% of them appearing once. Between the trimmed V and J ends, which lost 5 bases and 4 bases, there was a span of 19 bases. Germline lookup yields CDR1 SGHTA and CDR2 FQGTGA. The CDR3 is 16 residues long. This entry belongs to a study of T-cell memory formation after mild COVID-19. Study results and caveats: Contracting CD4+ clones lay largely in CM and EM, with CD8+ ones residing in EMRA. There was no confirmation that second-wave clones peaking on day 37 were SARS-CoV-2 specific. Pre-infection memory already had some responding clones, implying cross-reactive memory joined.

The chain joins TRBV7-3 to TRBJ2-3; weak D call: TRBD2 (6 bases). The TCR originated in a man between 18 and 35 years old who had mild COVID-19 (a few samples of this study predate the infection). Cell type and time point are not known. Sequenced material: PBMCs or a T cell subset sorted from them (not recorded which). The CDR3 spells CASSPHPGLQADTQYF. In DNA, the CDR3 is TGTGCCAGCAGCCCCCACCCGGGACTGCAAGCAGATACGCAGTATTTT. Full variable domain (outside the CDR3, taken from reference TRBV7-3 and TRBJ2-3): GAGVSQTPSNKVTEKGKYVELRCDPISGHTALYWYRQSLGQGPEFLIYFQGTGAADDSGLPNDRFFAVRPEGSVSTLKIQRTERGDSAVYLCASSPHPGLQADTQYFGPGTRLTVL.